This passage covers 32 T cell receptor beta chains from one sample sequenced in a study of cytomegalovirus exposure and HLA in healthy donors. PCR amplification relied on 60 Vbeta primers (plus 13 Jbeta primers). Sequencing was performed with immunoSEQ multiplex PCR; in TCRdb, only in-frame clones are kept and a portion is missing. The data show 200,000 to 250,000 clones, about three quarters seen once. Sequenced: PBMCs. These receptors were taken from a woman in her sixties in good health and CMV-seropositive.

The rearrangement links TRBV5-1 to TRBJ2-7; perhaps TRBD1 as D (6 bases). The CDR3 sequence is 16 residues long. CDR1 is SGHRS and CDR2 is YFSETQ in the germline V gene. The V end was cut by 0 bases, the J end by 2 bases, with 15 bases between. The CDR3 DNA reads TGCGCCAGCAGCTTGGAACTTCTTAGGGACACCTACGAGCAGTACTTC. Its protein is CASSLELLRDTYEQYF.

The table lists this clone with a count of one. The chain joins TRBV30 to TRBJ1-2; a weak D match, TRBD1 (6 bases). Trimming left V 7 bases short and J 4 bases short, with 16 bases between. Germline V CDR1 and CDR2: GTSNPN, SVGIG (reference sequence). The CDR3 runs to 13 residues. CDR3 bases: TGTGCCTTCCGCCCAGGGGAATCCTATGGCTACACCTTC. Protein: CAFRPGESYGYTF.

Concerning this clone itself: Different DNA sequences within this sample yield the same CDR3. This rearrangement joins TRBV18 to TRBJ1-5, with D possibly TRBD1 on 6 matching bases. Between the trimmed V and J ends, which lost 2 bases and 3 bases, there was a span of 8 bases. CDR1 KGHSH and CDR2 LQKENI come from the germline V gene. The CDR3 is 14 amino acids. The CDR3 reads CASSPTGHNQPQHF. The CDR3 bases are TGTGCCAGCTCACCAACGGGACACAATCAGCCCCAGCATTTT. Variable domain in full (rest from reference TRBV18 and TRBJ1-5): NAGVMQNPRHLVRRRGQEARLRCSPMKGHSHVYWYRQLPEEGLKFMVYLQKENIIDESGMPKERFSAEFPKEGPSILRIQQVVRGDSAAYFCASSPTGHNQPQHFGDGTRLSIL.

In DNA form, the CDR3 reads TGTGCCAGTAGTCCTAGGGTTCACGGGACACCTGAAGCTTTCTTT. Amino acids: CASSPRVHGTPEAFF. This chain links TRBV19 with TRBJ1-1, with a possible D match to TRBD1 (6 bases). Germline CDR1 reads LNHDA; CDR2 reads SQIVND (reference sequence). Trimming stripped 5 bases from V and 6 bases from J, with 19 bases between. The CDR3 has 15 residues.

This clone came up a few times. This chain links TRBV25-1 with TRBJ2-2; D is uncertain. Trimming shortened V by 8 bases and J by 6 bases, and 7 bases separated the two germline ends. Germline-derived CDR1 and CDR2 are MGHDK and SYGVNS. This CDR3 has 11 residues. This CDR3 reads CASQQSGELFF. The CDR3 DNA is TGTGCCAGCCAACAGTCCGGGGAGCTGTTTTTT.

The J gene is TRBJ2-5, the V gene TRBV2; TRBD2 aligns across 7 bases. Germline V gene lookup returns CDR1 SNHLY and CDR2 FYNNEI. The CDR3 loop spans 18 amino acids. V dropped 2 bases and J dropped 8; count of bases not matched to a gene: 20. Here the CDR3 DNA reads TGTGCCAGCAGTGAACGGGAGGCCAGGACGCAGTTTTTGGATACCCAGTACTTC. Translating it yields CASSEREARTQFLDTQYF.

Only a few counts were recorded for this clone. V gene TRBV6-6 combines with J gene TRBJ2-3, with D possibly TRBD1 on 5 matching bases. The CDR3 contains 15 residues. CDR1 is MNHNY, CDR2 SVGAGI, per germline (reference sequence). V shed 0 bases and J shed 0 bases, with 7 bases lying between them. CDR3 in DNA: TGTGCCAGCAGTTACTCTGCAGGGAGCACAGATACGCAGTATTTT. Translation: CASSYSAGSTDTQYF.

The rearrangement joins TRBV7-8 to TRBJ2-2; 8 bases map to TRBD1. V was clipped by 4 bases and J by 3 bases; unmatched bases: 1. The germline V gene encodes CDR1 SGHVS and CDR2 FQNEAQ. This CDR3 spans 14 amino acids. CDR3 DNA: TGTGCCAGCAGCTCGGACAGGGACACCGGGGAGCTGTTTTTT. Translation gives CASSSDRDTGELFF.

This clone has a handful of counts. J is TRBJ2-3 and V is TRBV18; the D is unclear. V was cut by 2 bases and J by 7 bases, with 13 bases left in between. Germline assignment: CDR1 KGHSH and CDR2 LQKENI. The CDR3 sequence is 14 residues long. The CDR3 here is CASSPVSTGHTQYF. DNA of the CDR3: TGTGCCAGCTCACCAGTTTCCACGGGTCATACGCAGTATTTT.

The rearrangement joins TRBV14 to TRBJ1-2, with TRBD1 matching 9 bases. V lost 1 base, J lost 13 bases, and 4 bases stayed unmatched. The CDR3 runs 12 residues. The V gene's germline CDR1 is SGHDN and CDR2 FVKESK. The CDR3 DNA reads as TGTGCCAGCAGCCAAGGGACAGGGGCTGGCACCTTC. Its translation: CASSQGTGAGTF.

The chain carries TRBV12-5 and TRBJ2-5, with unresolved D. The J call may be mistaken, given a closer DNA end match to TRBJ2-7. The V gene's germline CDR1 is LGHNT and CDR2 FRNRAP. The CDR3 is 16 amino acids. CDR3 sequence: CASGSHSRQLLYEQYF. DNA for the CDR3: TGTGCTAGTGGTTCCCATTCGAGGCAGCTCCTCTACGAGCAGTACTTC.

CDR3 bases: TGTGCCAGCAGTTACCGGACAGCTCACACCGGGGAGCTGTTTTTT. It specifies CASSYRTAHTGELFF. The chain links TRBV6-5 to TRBJ2-2; the D gene is possibly TRBD1 (6 bases). V was clipped by 2 bases and J by 3 bases, with 10 bases between them. CDR3 length equals 15 residues. Germline V gene lookup returns CDR1 MNHEY and CDR2 SVGAGI.

The rearrangement joins TRBV11-3 to TRBJ2-2, with TRBD1 matching over 8 bases. The V segment lost 5 bases and the J segment 10 bases; nucleotides outside the gene matches: 9. Per germline, CDR1 SGHNT and CDR2 YENEEA. This CDR3 is built from 14 residues. This CDR3 is CASSVGQGSEELFF. In DNA form, the CDR3 reads TGTGCCAGCAGCGTCGGACAGGGAAGCGAGGAGCTGTTTTTT.

The CDR3 reads CASSVQGWANEKLFF. As DNA, the CDR3 is TGCGCCAGCAGCGTACAGGGTTGGGCTAATGAAAAACTGTTTTTT. The rearrangement joins TRBV5-1 to TRBJ1-4; perhaps TRBD1 as D (6 bases). From germline, CDR1 is SGHRS and CDR2 YFSETQ. Trimming removed 4 bases from V and 3 bases from J, with 13 bases in between. The CDR3 has 15 amino acids. Drawing the rest from reference TRBV5-1 and TRBJ1-4, the complete variable domain is KAGVTQTPRYLIKTRGQQVTLSCSPISGHRSVSWYQQTPGQGLQFLFEYFSETQRNKGNFPGRFSGRQFSNSRSEMNVSTLELGDSALYLCASSVQGWANEKLFFGSGTQLSVL.

The genes are TRBV7-8 and TRBJ2-3, with 12 bases lining up with TRBD2. CDR3 length equals 15 residues. The V segment lost 2 bases and the J segment 5 bases; nucleotides outside the gene matches: 2. Germline CDR1 reads SGHVS; CDR2 reads FQNEAQ. The CDR3 reads CASSLTSGGLDTQYF. CDR3 bases: TGTGCCAGCAGCTTAACTAGCGGGGGGCTAGATACGCAGTATTTT.

The rearrangement links TRBV6-5 to TRBJ2-1; 15 nucleotides agree with TRBD2. The ends lost 6 bases at V and 10 bases at J; junction bases unmatched: 7. Germline lookup yields CDR1 MNHEY and CDR2 SVGAGI. This CDR3 region has 15 residues. This CDR3 reads CASRAPGLAGGEQFF. The CDR3 bases are TGTGCCAGCAGAGCCCCGGGACTAGCGGGAGGAGAGCAGTTCTTC.

V and J are TRBV28 and TRBJ2-7; unclear D gene. The CDR3 sequence is 13 residues long. CDR1 MDHEN and CDR2 SYDVKM come from the germline V gene. Deletions cut 2 bases from V and 2 bases from J, with 7 bases between. The CDR3 reads CASSLGPAYEQYF. The CDR3 DNA reads TGTGCCAGCAGTTTAGGGCCGGCCTACGAGCAGTACTTC.

CDR3 loop: CASSTSSQETQYF. In nucleotides, the CDR3 is TGTGCCAGCTCGACTAGCAGCCAAGAGACCCAGTACTTC. The chain combines TRBV6-1 with TRBJ2-5; 7 positions match TRBD2. The CDR3 totals 13 residues. After removal of 8 bases from V and 1 base from J, the junction contained 4 bases not matched to a gene. Germline V gives CDR1 MNHNS, CDR2 SASEGT.

The gene calls are TRBV18 and TRBJ2-2, with 8 bases identical to TRBD1. Germline-derived CDR1 and CDR2 are KGHSH and LQKENI. V trimming: 1 base; J trimming: 6 bases; junction bases outside the gene matches: 13. The CDR3 is 18 residues long. Here the CDR3 reads CASSPLDGQGIRPGELFF. The CDR3 coding sequence is TGTGCCAGCTCACCACTGGATGGACAGGGAATTCGCCCCGGGGAGCTGTTTTTT.

This clone was picked up a small number of times. The rearrangement links TRBV7-2 to TRBJ2-3; tentative D call: TRBD1 (5 bases). Germline loops: CDR1 SGHTA, CDR2 FQGNSA. V shed 5 bases and J shed 0 bases, with 18 bases lying between them. There are 17 residues in the CDR3. CDR3 protein: CASSPPGQRPSTDTQYF. CDR3 coding DNA: TGTGCCAGCAGCCCCCCAGGGCAGCGTCCTAGCACAGATACGCAGTATTTT. The whole variable domain, filled in from reference TRBV7-2 and TRBJ2-3, reads GAGVSQSPSNKVTEKGKDVELRCDPISGHTALYWYRQSLGQGLEFLIYFQGNSAPDKSGLPSDRFSAERTGGSVSTLTIQRTQQEDSAVYLCASSPPGQRPSTDTQYFGPGTRLTVL.

The CDR3 loop reads CAWRRVAGDADTQYF. In DNA, the CDR3 is TGTGCCTGGAGGCGAGTAGCGGGCGATGCAGATACGCAGTATTTT. The V gene is TRBV30, the J gene TRBJ2-3; 7 bases are a match to TRBD2. There are 15 residues in the CDR3. V gave up 3 bases and J gave up 4 bases; unmatched junction bases: 10. CDR1 and CDR2 from the germline V gene are GTSNPN and SVGIG (reference sequence).

The rearrangement joins TRBV5-1 to TRBJ2-1; possible D gene TRBD2, 6 bases. The V gene's germline CDR1 is SGHRS and CDR2 YFSETQ. V lost 3 bases to trimming and J lost 0 bases, with 25 bases between them. The CDR3 runs 20 residues. CDR3 nucleotides: TGCGCCAGCAGCTCTCCCGGAGGGACTTCCAATTACAGCTCCTACAATGAGCAGTTCTTC. It specifies CASSSPGGTSNYSSYNEQFF.

The chain employs TRBV28 and TRBJ1-6; D might be TRBD1 (5 bases). Germline V gene sequence: CDR1 MDHEN, CDR2 SYDVKM. The CDR3 has 14 amino acids. V was pared by 2 bases and J by 9 bases, with 11 bases between. Here the CDR3 reads CASSLNGGGSPLHF. The CDR3 nucleotides are TGTGCCAGCAGTTTAAATGGGGGAGGTTCACCCCTCCACTTT. Drawing the rest from reference TRBV28 and TRBJ1-6, the complete variable domain is DVKVTQSSRYLVKRTGEKVFLECVQDMDHENMFWYRQDPGLGLRLIYFSYDVKMKEKGDIPEGYSVSREKKERFSLILESASTNQTSMYLCASSLNGGGSPLHFGNGTRLTVT.

This clone was observed a handful of times. The chain carries TRBV18 and TRBJ2-7; TRBD1 matches at 11 bases. Per the germline V gene, CDR1 is KGHSH and CDR2 is LQKENI. The CDR3 covers 14 residues. After removal of 3 bases from V and 6 bases from J, the junction contained 4 bases not matched to a gene. As DNA, the CDR3 is TGTGCCAGCTCACCGGGACAGGGGGTGAGCGAGCAGTACTTC. This encodes CASSPGQGVSEQYF.

The genes are TRBV18 and TRBJ2-5, with a tentative D call TRBD1 (6 bases). CDR3 length equals 17 residues. Trimming left V 6 bases short and J 0 bases short, with 20 bases between. Germline values: CDR1 KGHSH, CDR2 LQKENI. The CDR3 is CASSRNRAASNQETQYF. DNA of the CDR3: TGTGCCAGCTCGCGAAACAGGGCCGCGTCTAACCAAGAGACCCAGTACTTC.

The genes are TRBV7-2 and TRBJ1-5; 7 nucleotides align to TRBD1. This CDR3 is built from 16 residues. The junction had 9 bases not matched to a gene; V was cut back by 5 bases and J by 2 bases. CDR1 and CDR2 (germline): SGHTA, FQGNSA. CDR3 region: CASSHDRVRGNQPQHF. CDR3 in DNA: TGTGCCAGCAGCCATGACAGGGTTCGAGGCAATCAGCCCCAGCATTTT.

This sequence joins TRBV2 and TRBJ1-2; D possibly corresponds to TRBD1 (6 bases). Germline V gives CDR1 SNHLY, CDR2 FYNNEI. The V gene lost 7 bases and the J gene lost 2 bases, with 17 bases spanning the gap. This CDR3 is built from 15 residues. CDR3 bases: TGTGCCAGCAATTGGGGCGGGGGCCTCAACTATGGCTACACCTTC. Translated, it gives CASNWGGGLNYGYTF.

The chain couples TRBV2 to TRBJ2-3, with 7 bases lining up with TRBD1. V was clipped by 6 bases and J by 0 bases; unmatched bases: 6. Germline CDR1 reads SNHLY; CDR2 reads FYNNEI. The CDR3 spans 15 residues. The CDR3 region has the DNA TGTGCCAGCAGAACAGGGGAATACAGCACAGATACGCAGTATTTT. Protein product: CASRTGEYSTDTQYF.

The chain uses TRBV10-3 and TRBJ1-5; 7 bases are shared with TRBD1. This CDR3 spans 15 amino acids. J lost 3 bases, V lost 3 bases, and 5 bases had no gene match. Germline values: CDR1 ENHRY, CDR2 SYGVKD. The CDR3 nucleotides are TGTGCCATCAGTGACTCGGGACAGCTCAATCAGCCCCAGCATTTT. Protein sequence: CAISDSGQLNQPQHF.

The chain carries TRBV15 and TRBJ1-1, with TRBD1 matching over 8 bases. The CDR3 runs to 13 residues. J was trimmed by 7 bases and V by 1 base; bases with no gene match: 2. CDR1 is LNHNV and CDR2 is YYDKDF in the germline V gene (reference sequence). The DNA for the CDR3 is TGTGCCACCAGCAGAGGGGACAGGCTTGAAGCTTTCTTT. Translating it yields CATSRGDRLEAFF.

This clone was counted only a few times. The chain has TRBV19 and TRBJ2-2; 10 bases agree with TRBD2. V shed 4 bases and J 6 bases; nucleotides not matched to a gene: 17. The CDR3 sequence is 19 residues long. Germline V gene sequence: CDR1 LNHDA, CDR2 SQIVND (reference sequence). The CDR3 reads CASSKRSGGAVGAAGELFF. CDR3 in DNA: TGTGCCAGTAGTAAGCGGAGCGGGGGGGCCGTAGGGGCCGCCGGGGAGCTGTTTTTT.

This clone came up a few times. The chain joins TRBV9 to TRBJ2-3; 9 bases map to TRBD2. The CDR3 loop spans 12 amino acids. The V gene end was trimmed by 4 bases and the J gene end by 14 bases; junction bases not matched to a gene: 8. Germline V gene lookup returns CDR1 SGDLS and CDR2 YYNGEE. The CDR3 reads CASSPSGGIPYF. The CDR3 DNA follows: TGTGCCAGCAGCCCCAGCGGGGGGATCCCGTATTTT. Based on the CDR3 plus reference TRBV9 and TRBJ2-3, the full variable domain is DSGVTQTPKHLITATGQRVTLRCSPRSGDLSVYWYQQSLDQGLQFLIQYYNGEERAKGNILERFSAQQFPDLHSELNLSSLELGDSALYFCASSPSGGIPYFGPGTRLTVL.